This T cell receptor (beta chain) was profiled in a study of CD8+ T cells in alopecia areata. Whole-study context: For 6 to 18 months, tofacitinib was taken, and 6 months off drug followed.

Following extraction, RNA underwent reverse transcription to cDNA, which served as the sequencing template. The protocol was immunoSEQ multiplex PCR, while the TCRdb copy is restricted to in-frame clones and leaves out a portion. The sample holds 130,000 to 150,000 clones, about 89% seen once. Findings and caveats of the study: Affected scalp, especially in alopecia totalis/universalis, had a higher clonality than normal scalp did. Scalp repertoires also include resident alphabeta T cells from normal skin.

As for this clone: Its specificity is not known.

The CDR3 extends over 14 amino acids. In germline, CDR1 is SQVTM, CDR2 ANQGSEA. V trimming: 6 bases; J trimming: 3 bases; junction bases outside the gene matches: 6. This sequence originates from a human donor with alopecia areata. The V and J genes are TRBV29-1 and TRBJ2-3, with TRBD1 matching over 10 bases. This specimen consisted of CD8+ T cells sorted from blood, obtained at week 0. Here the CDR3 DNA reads TGCAGCGTGGCTGGACAGGGGGGAACAGATACGCAGTATTTT. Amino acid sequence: CSVAGQGGTDTQYF.